The sequence of this T cell receptor beta chain was determined in a study of tumor and adjacent non-tumor tissue in lung cancer. Three rounds of nested PCR, following a modified ARM-PCR protocol, produced the TCRbeta library. TCRdb fed the multiplex PCR reads into MiXCR, producing one record per CDR3 protein. The sample contains approximately 120,000 distinct CDR3 sequences, 75% of which appear only once. Germline loops: CDR1 MNHNS, CDR2 SASEGT. The CDR3 consists of 16 residues. Trimming cost V 5 bases and J 1 base, with 17 bases left between them. Regarding this clonotype: One base away lies a much larger clone, so this may be a sequencing read error.

RNA was extracted from bulk tissue without any cell sorting. V gene TRBV6-1 combines with J gene TRBJ2-5, with D tentatively TRBD1 (6 bases). This sequence was found in a woman aged 55-70 years with non-small cell lung cancer. The sample taken for sequencing was lung tumor tissue. This chain's CDR3 is CASSFAGSGAQETQYF. CDR3 nucleotide sequence: TGTGCCAGCAGTTTCGCCGGGTCAGGGGCCCAAGAGACCCAGTACTTC.